Listed below are T cell receptor beta chains from one sample, sequenced in a study of breast tumors, draining lymph nodes, adjacent tissues. TCRdb re-derived calls from the multiplex PCR reads in MiXCR, one entry per CDR3 protein. The top ten hold roughly 17% of the sample, which has about 15,000 distinct CDR3 sequences, less than 65% seen once. The source material was tumor-adjacent breast tissue. Receptors were obtained from a female donor with breast cancer. Some clones in this sample may be carry-over from other donors' samples. The CDR3 runs from the conserved cysteine through the conserved F or W. A D gene is named only where the DNA matches it firmly. Part of the rows lack a size; the others show once, few, many or a class for expanded clones.

size: NA
V: TRBV5-1
J: TRBJ2-5
D: TRBD2
CDR3: CASSFAGGSYNEQYF
DNA: TGCGCCAGCAGCTTTGCGGGGGGTTCCTACAATGAGCAGTACTTC

size: many
V: TRBV12-3/TRBV12-4
J: TRBJ1-1
D: TRBD1
CDR3: CASSPDRGTEAFF
DNA: TGTGCCAGCAGTCCGGACAGGGGGACTGAAGCTTTCTTT

size: many
V: TRBV3-2
J: TRBJ1-3
D: NA
CDR3: CASNVSLDISGNTIYF
DNA: TGTGCCAGCAACGTGAGTCTTGACATCTCTGGAAACACCATATATTTT

size: large
V: TRBV4-1
J: TRBJ2-5
D: NA
CDR3: CASSQDRNNRETQYF
DNA: TGCGCCAGCAGCCAAGATCGCAATAACCGGGAGACCCAGTACTTC

size: medium-sized
V: TRBV7-2
J: TRBJ2-5
D: TRBD1
CDR3: CASSLSRGQETQYF
DNA: TGTGCCAGCAGCTTAAGCAGGGGGCAAGAGACCCAGTACTTC

size: medium-sized
V: TRBV4-3
J: TRBJ1-2
D: NA
CDR3: CASSQAPRYGYTF
DNA: TGCGCCAGCAGCCAAGCCCCTCGCTATGGCTACACCTTC

size: NA
V: TRBV2
J: TRBJ1-2
D: TRBD1
CDR3: CASSDMRGREEGYTF
DNA: TGTGCCAGCAGTGACATGAGGGGGCGCGAGGAGGGCTACACCTTC

size: medium-sized
V: TRBV5-8
J: TRBJ2-7
D: NA
CDR3: CASSTDQNYEQYF
DNA: TGTGCCAGCAGCACCGACCAGAACTACGAGCAGTACTTC

size: many
V: TRBV7-3
J: TRBJ2-2
D: TRBD2
CDR3: CASSLNSGRASGELFF
DNA: TGTGCCAGCAGCTTAAATAGCGGGAGGGCCAGCGGGGAGCTGTTTTTT

size: NA
V: TRBV29-1
J: TRBJ1-2
D: NA
CDR3: CSVGDSEGYTF
DNA: TGCAGCGTTGGTGACAGTGAAGGCTACACCTTC

size: NA
V: TRBV7-6
J: TRBJ1-5
D: NA
CDR3: CASSLGPSHPSNQPQHF
DNA: TGTGCCAGCAGCTTAGGTCCTTCGCATCCCAGCAATCAGCCCCAGCATTTT

size: NA
V: TRBV15
J: TRBJ1-4
D: NA
CDR3: CATSKGGDEKLFF
DNA: TGTGCCACCAGCAAAGGGGGGGATGAAAAACTGTTTTTT

size: many
V: TRBV5-1
J: TRBJ2-1
D: TRBD2
CDR3: CASSLGTSGNNEQFF
DNA: TGCGCCAGCAGCTTAGGGACTAGCGGAAACAATGAGCAGTTCTTC